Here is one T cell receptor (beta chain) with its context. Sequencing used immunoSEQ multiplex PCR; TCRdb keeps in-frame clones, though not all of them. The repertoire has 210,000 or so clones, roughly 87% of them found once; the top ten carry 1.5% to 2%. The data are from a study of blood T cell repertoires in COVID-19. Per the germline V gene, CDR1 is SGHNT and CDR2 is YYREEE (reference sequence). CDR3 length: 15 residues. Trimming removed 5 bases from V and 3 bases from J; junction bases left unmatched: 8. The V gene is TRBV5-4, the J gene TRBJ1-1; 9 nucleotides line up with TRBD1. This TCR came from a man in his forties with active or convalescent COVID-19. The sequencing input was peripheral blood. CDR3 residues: CASRHRDRVYTEAFF. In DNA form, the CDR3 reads TGTGCCAGCAGACACCGGGACAGGGTTTACACTGAAGCTTTCTTT.